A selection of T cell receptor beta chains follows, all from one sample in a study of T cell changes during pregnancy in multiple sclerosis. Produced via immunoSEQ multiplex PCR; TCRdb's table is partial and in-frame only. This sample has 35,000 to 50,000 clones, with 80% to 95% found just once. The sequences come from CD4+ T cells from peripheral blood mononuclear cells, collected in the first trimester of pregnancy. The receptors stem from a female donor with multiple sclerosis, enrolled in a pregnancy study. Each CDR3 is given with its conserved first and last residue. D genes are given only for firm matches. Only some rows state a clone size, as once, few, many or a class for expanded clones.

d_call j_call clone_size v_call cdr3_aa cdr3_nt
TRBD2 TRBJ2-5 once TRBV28 CASSLGTSGWAETQYF TGTGCCAGCAGTCTCGGGACTAGCGGGTGGGCAGAGACCCAGTACTTC
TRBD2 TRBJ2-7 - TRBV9 CASSPIAGGNEQYF TGTGCCAGCAGCCCAATAGCGGGAGGTAACGAGCAGTACTTC
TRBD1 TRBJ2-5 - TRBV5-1 CASSLRDRGRDQETQYF TGCGCCAGCAGCCTCCGGGACAGGGGGAGGGACCAAGAGACCCAGTACTTC
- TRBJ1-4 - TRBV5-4 CASSLGGVEEKLFF TGTGCCAGCAGCTTGGGGGGGGTGGAGGAAAAACTGTTTTTT
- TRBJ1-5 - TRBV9 CASSVGEGTPQHF TGTGCCAGCAGCGTAGGTGAGGGTACGCCCCAGCATTTT
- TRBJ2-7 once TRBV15 CATSRDIAGAGEQYF TGTGCCACCAGCAGAGATATTGCGGGGGCCGGGGAGCAGTACTTC
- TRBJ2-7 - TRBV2 CASSYSYEQYF TGTGCCAGCAGTTACTCCTACGAGCAGTACTTC
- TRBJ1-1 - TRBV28 CASSYRSSNTEAFF TGTGCCAGCAGCTACAGGAGCTCGAACACTGAAGCTTTCTTT
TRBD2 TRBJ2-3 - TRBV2 CASSFPLSGASTDTQYF TGTGCCAGCAGTTTTCCCCTTAGCGGGGCGAGCACAGATACGCAGTATTTT
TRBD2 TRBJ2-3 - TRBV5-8 CASSRLVLAGVDTQYF TGTGCCAGCAGCCGCCTGGTACTAGCGGGAGTAGATACGCAGTATTTT
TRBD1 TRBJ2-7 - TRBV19 CASSITGTGGNEQYF TGTGCCAGTAGTATTACTGGGACAGGGGGCAACGAGCAGTACTTC
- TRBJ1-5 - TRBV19 CASSTTGTLRQPQHF TGTGCCAGTAGTACCACCGGGACATTGAGACAGCCCCAGCATTTT
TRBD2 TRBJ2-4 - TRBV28 CASSSGLAGDPGAKNIQYF TGTGCCAGCAGTTCCGGACTAGCGGGAGATCCCGGGGCCAAAAACATTCAGTACTTC
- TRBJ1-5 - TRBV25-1 CASSESGLQPQHF TGTGCCAGCAGTGAGTCCGGTCTTCAGCCCCAGCATTTT
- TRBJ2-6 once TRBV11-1 CASSFGQSSGANVLTF TGTGCCAGCAGTTTCGGACAGAGCTCTGGGGCCAACGTCCTGACTTTC
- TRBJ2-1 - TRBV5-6 CASSLRLAFNEQFF TGTGCCAGCAGCTTGCGTCTAGCGTTCAATGAGCAGTTCTTC
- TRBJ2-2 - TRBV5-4 CASAVTRVNTGELFF TGTGCCTCAGCCGTCACTAGGGTGAACACCGGGGAGCTGTTTTTT
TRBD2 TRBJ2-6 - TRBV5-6 CASSSLAGANSGANVLTF TGTGCCAGCAGCTCCCTAGCGGGAGCCAACTCTGGGGCCAACGTCCTGACTTTC
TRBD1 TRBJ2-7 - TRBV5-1 CASSPMGQGNEQYF TGCGCCAGCAGCCCGATGGGACAGGGGAACGAGCAGTACTTC
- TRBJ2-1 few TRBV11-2 CASSEYNEQFF TGTGCCAGCAGCGAGTATAATGAGCAGTTCTTC
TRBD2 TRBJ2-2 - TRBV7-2 CASSFGTRWSGELFF TGTGCCAGCAGCTTTGGGACTAGATGGTCCGGGGAGCTGTTTTTT
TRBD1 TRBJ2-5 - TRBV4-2 CASSQATGTGLQETQYF TGTGCCAGCAGCCAAGCTACCGGGACAGGGTTACAGGAGACCCAGTACTTC
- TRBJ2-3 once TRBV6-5 CASSYSETGVADTQYF TGTGCCAGCAGTTACTCGGAAACGGGAGTGGCAGATACGCAGTATTTT
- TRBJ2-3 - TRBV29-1 CSVEEGMRVLGTDTQYF TGCAGCGTTGAAGAAGGGATGCGGGTATTAGGCACAGATACGCAGTATTTT
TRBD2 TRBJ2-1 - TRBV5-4 CASSLGLAGPVTYNEQFF TGTGCCAGCAGCTTGGGGCTAGCGGGGCCAGTAACATACAATGAGCAGTTCTTC
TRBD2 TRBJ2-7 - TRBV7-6 CASSFSDSGGYEQYF TGTGCCAGCAGCTTCTCGGACTCGGGGGGCTACGAGCAGTACTTC
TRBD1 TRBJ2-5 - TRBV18 CASSPQSRDRGETQYF TGTGCCAGCTCACCACAGTCCCGGGACAGGGGCGAGACCCAGTACTTC